This T cell receptor (beta chain) was captured in a study of blood T cell repertoires in COVID-19. Produced via immunoSEQ multiplex PCR; TCRdb's table is partial and in-frame only. The table has fewer than 300,000 clones, roughly 90% seen once. Per the germline V gene, CDR1 is MNHEY and CDR2 is SVGAGI. The CDR3 consists of 12 residues. The germline V and J ends were trimmed by 2 bases and 3 bases, with 4 bases remaining between them. The TCR sequence derives from a man aged 60-69 years who had recovered from COVID-19. What was sequenced was peripheral blood. V and J are TRBV6-5 and TRBJ1-1; D uncertain. CDR3 loop: CASSYSDTEAFF. The CDR3 region has the DNA TGTGCCAGCAGTTACAGCGACACTGAAGCTTTCTTT.